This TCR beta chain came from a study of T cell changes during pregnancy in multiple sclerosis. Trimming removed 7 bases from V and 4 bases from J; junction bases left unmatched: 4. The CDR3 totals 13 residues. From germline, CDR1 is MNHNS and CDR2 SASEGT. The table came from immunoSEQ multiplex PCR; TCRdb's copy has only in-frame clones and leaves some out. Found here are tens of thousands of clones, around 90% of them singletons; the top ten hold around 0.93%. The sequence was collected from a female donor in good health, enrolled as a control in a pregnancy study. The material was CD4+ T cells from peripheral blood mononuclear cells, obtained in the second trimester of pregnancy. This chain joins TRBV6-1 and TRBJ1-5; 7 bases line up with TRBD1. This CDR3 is CASKGQPNQPQHF. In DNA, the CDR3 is TGTGCCAGCAAGGGACAGCCTAATCAGCCCCAGCATTTT.